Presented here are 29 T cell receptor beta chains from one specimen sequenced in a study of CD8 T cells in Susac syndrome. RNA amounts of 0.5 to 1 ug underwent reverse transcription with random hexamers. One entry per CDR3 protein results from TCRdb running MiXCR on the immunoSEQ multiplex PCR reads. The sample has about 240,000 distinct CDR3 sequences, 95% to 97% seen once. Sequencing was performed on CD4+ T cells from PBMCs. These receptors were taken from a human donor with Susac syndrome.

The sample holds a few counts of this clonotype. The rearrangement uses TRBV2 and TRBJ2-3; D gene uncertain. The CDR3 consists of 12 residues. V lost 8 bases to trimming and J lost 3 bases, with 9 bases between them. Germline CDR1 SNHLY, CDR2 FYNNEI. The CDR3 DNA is TGTGCCAGCTCTCAGGAGACAGATACGCAGTATTTT. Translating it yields CASSQETDTQYF.

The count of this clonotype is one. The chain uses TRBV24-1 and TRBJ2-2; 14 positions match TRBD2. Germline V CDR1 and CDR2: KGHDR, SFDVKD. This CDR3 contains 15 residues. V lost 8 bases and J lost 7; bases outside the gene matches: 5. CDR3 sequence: CATKGLAGEIGELFF. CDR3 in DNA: TGTGCCACCAAGGGACTAGCGGGAGAGATCGGGGAGCTGTTTTTT.

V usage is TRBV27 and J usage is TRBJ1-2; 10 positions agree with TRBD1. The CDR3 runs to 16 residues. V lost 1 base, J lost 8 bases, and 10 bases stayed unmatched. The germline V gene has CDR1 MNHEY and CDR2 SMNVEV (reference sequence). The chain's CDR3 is CASSLYPTGGLGGYTF. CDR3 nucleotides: TGTGCCAGCAGTTTATACCCGACAGGGGGCTTAGGGGGCTACACCTTC.

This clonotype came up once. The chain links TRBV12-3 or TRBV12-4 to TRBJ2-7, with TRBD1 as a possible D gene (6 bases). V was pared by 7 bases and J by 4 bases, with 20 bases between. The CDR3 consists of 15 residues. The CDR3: CASTPGVQGPYEQYF. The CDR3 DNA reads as TGTGCCAGCACCCCAGGGGTTCAGGGGCCTTACGAGCAGTACTTC.

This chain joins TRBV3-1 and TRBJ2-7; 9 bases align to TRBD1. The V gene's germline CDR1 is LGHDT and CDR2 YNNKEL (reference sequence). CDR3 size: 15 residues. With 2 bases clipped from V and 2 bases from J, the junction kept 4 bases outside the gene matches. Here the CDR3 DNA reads TGTGCCAGCAGCCAAATCGGGACAGGGCCCTACGAGCAGTACTTC. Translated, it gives CASSQIGTGPYEQYF.

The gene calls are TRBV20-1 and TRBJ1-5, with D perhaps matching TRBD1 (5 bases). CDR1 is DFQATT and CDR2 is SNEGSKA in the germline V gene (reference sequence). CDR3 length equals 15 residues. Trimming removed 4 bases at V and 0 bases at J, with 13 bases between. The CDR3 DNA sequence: TGCAGTGCTACTGCAGGGAGCTATAGCAATCAGCCCCAGCATTTT. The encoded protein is CSATAGSYSNQPQHF.

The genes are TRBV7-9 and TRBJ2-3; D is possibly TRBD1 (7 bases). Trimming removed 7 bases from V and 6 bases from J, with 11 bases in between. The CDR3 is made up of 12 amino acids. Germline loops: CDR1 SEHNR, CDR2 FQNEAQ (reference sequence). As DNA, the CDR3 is TGTGCCAGCACTCCAGGGGGGGATACGCAGTATTTT. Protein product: CASTPGGDTQYF.

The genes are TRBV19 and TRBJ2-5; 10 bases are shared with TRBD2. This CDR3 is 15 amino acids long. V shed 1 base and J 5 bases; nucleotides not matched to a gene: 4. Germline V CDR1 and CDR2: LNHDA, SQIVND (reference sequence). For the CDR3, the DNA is TGTGCCAGTAGTATAGCGTCTAGCGGGAGTGAGACCCAGTACTTC. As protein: CASSIASSGSETQYF.

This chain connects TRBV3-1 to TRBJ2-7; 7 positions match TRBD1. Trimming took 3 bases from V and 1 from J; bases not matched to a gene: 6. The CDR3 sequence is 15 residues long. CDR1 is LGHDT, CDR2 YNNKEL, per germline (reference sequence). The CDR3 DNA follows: TGTGCCAGCAGCCAGCTGGGGGACAGTTCCTACGAGCAGTACTTC. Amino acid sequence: CASSQLGDSSYEQYF.

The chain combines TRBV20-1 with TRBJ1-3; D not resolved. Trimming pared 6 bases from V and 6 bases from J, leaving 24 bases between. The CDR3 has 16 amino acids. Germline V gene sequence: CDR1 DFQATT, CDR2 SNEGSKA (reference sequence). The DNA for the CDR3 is TGCAGTGCGTCTTCGCCGACTCGGTCCATCCTAAACACCATATATTTT. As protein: CSASSPTRSILNTIYF.

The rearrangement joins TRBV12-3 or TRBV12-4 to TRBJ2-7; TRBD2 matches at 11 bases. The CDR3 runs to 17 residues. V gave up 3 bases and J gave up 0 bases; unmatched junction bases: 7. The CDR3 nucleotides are TGTGCCAGCAGTTTTCGGGCTAGCGGGAGGAGCTCCTACGAGCAGTACTTC. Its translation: CASSFRASGRSSYEQYF.

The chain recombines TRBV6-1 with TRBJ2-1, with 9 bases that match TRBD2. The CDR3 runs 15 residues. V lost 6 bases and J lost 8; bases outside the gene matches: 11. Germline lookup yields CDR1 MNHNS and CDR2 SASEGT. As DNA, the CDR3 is TGTGCCAGCAGGACAGCGCTAGCGGGACTCGATGAGCAGTTCTTC. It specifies CASRTALAGLDEQFF.

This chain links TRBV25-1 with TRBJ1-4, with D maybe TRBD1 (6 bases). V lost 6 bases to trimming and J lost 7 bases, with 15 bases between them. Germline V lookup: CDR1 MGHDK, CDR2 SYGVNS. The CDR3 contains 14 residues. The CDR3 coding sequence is TGTGCCAGCAGCCAACAGGGAGCGGGTGAAAAACTGTTTTTT. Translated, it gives CASSQQGAGEKLFF.

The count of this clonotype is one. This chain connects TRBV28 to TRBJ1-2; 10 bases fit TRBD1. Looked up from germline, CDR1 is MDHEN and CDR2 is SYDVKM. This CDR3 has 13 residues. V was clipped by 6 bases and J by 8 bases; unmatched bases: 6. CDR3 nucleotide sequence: TGTGCCAGCAGGTGGGGGACAGGGGACGGCTACACCTTC. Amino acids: CASRWGTGDGYTF.

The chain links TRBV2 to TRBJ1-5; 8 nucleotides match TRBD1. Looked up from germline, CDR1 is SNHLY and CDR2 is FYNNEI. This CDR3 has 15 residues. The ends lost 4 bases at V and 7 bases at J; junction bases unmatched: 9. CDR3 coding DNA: TGTGCCAGCAGTGGTGGGCAGGGGGCAAGCCAGCCCCAGCATTTT. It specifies CASSGGQGASQPQHF.

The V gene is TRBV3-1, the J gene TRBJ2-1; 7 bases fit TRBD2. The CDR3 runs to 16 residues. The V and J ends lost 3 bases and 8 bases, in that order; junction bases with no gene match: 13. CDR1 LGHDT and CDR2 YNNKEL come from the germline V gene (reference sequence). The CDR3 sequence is CASSQIGTMREDEQFF. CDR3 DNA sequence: TGTGCCAGCAGCCAGATCGGGACTATGAGGGAGGATGAGCAGTTCTTC.

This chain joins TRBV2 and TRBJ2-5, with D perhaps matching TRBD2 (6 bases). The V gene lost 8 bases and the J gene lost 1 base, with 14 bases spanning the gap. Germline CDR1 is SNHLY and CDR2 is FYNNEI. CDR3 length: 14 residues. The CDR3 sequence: CASRDLTVQETQYF. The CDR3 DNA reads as TGTGCCAGCCGGGACTTGACAGTCCAAGAGACCCAGTACTTC.

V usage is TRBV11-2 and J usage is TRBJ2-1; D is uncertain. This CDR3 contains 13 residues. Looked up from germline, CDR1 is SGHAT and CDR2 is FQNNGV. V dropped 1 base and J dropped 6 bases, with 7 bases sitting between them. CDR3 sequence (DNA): TGTGCCAGCAGCTTAGGACGGCCCAATGAGCAGTTCTTC. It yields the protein CASSLGRPNEQFF.

This CDR3 reads CASSQARPSYSNQPQHF. DNA of the CDR3: TGCGCCAGCAGCCAAGCCAGACCCTCTTATAGCAATCAGCCCCAGCATTTT. The rearrangement joins TRBV4-1 to TRBJ1-5; D not certain. The V gene lost 1 base and the J gene lost 0 bases, with 13 bases spanning the gap. The germline V gene encodes CDR1 MGHRA and CDR2 YSYEKL. This CDR3 is 17 amino acids long.

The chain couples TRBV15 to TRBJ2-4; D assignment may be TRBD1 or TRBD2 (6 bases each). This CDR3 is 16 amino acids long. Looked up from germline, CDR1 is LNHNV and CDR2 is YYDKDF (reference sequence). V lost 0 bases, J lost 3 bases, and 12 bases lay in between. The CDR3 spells CATSRDRGPVKNIQYF. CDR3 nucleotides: TGTGCCACCAGCAGAGATCGGGGGCCTGTCAAAAACATTCAGTACTTC.

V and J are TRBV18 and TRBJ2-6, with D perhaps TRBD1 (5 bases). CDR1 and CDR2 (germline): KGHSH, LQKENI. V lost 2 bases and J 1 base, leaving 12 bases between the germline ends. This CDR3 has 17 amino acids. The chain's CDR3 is CASSPRGGDSGANVLTF. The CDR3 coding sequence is TGTGCCAGCTCACCAAGGGGCGGTGATTCTGGGGCCAACGTCCTGACTTTC.

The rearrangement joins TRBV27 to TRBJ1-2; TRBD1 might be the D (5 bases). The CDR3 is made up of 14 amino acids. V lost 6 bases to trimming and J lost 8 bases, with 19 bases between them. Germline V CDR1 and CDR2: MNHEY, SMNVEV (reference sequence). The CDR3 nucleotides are TGTGCCAGCAGAGACGGAGGGGCCCCCTGGGGCTACACCTTC. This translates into CASRDGGAPWGYTF.

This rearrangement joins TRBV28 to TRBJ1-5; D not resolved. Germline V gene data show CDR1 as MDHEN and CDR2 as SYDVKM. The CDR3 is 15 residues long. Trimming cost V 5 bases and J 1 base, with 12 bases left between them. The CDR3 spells CASSQPTESNQPQHF. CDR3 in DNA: TGTGCCAGCAGTCAACCGACGGAAAGCAATCAGCCCCAGCATTTT.

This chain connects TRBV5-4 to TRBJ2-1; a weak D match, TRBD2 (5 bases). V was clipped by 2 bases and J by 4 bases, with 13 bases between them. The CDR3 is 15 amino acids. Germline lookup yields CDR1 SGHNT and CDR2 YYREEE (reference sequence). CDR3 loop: CASSFTRDPYNEQFF. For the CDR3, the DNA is TGTGCCAGCAGCTTTACGAGGGATCCGTACAATGAGCAGTTCTTC. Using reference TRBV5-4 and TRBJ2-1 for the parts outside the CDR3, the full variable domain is ETGVTQSPTHLIKTRGQQVTLRCSSQSGHNTVSWYQQALGQGPQFIFQYYREEENGRGNFPPRFSGLQFPNYSSELNVNALELDDSALYLCASSFTRDPYNEQFFGPGTRLTVL.

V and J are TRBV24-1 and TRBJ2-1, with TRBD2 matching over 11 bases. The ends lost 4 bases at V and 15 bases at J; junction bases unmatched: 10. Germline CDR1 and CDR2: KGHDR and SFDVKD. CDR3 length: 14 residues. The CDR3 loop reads CATSDETSGKGRFF. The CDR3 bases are TGTGCCACCAGTGACGAGACTAGCGGGAAAGGACGGTTCTTC.

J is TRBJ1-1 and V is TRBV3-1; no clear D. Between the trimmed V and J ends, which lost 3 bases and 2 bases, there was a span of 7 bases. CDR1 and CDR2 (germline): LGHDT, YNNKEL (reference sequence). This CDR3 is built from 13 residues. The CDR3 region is CASSQGSNTEAFF. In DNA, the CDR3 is TGTGCCAGCAGCCAGGGAAGTAACACTGAAGCTTTCTTT.

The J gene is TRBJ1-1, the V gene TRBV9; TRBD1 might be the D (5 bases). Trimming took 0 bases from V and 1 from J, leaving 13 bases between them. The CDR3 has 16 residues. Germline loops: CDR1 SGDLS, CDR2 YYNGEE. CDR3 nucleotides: TGTGCCAGCAGCGTAGGATTACAGGCAAAGAACACTGAAGCTTTCTTT. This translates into CASSVGLQAKNTEAFF.

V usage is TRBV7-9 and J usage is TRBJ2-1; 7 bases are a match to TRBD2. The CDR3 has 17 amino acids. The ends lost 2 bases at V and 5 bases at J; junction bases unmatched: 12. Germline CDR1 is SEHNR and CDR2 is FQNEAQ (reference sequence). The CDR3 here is CASSLTRLAKMDNEQFF. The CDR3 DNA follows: TGTGCCAGCAGCTTAACCCGACTAGCCAAAATGGACAATGAGCAGTTCTTC.

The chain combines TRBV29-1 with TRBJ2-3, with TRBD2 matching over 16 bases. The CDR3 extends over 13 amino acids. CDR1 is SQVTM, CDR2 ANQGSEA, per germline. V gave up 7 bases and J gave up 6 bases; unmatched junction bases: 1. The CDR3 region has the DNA TGCAGCGGGGGACTAGCGGGAGGGGATACGCAGTATTTT. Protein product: CSGGLAGGDTQYF.